This entry concerns a single T cell receptor beta chain. These data belong to a study of control samples from healthy donors and cancer patients. Profiled with immunoSEQ multiplex PCR; TCRdb holds only in-frame clones, not every one. The sample lists 120,000 or so clones, about 94% occurring once. Germline CDR1 reads MNHEY; CDR2 reads SMNVEV (reference sequence). Trimming took 5 bases from V and 4 from J, leaving 15 bases between them. CDR3 length: 15 residues. V gene TRBV27 combines with J gene TRBJ2-4; a weak D match, TRBD1 (6 bases). The sequenced material came from blood. This receptor was obtained from a man between 25 and 39 years old in good health. The CDR3 nucleotides are TGTGCCAGCAGTCCCACGCGGCAGGGGAAAAACATTCAGTACTTC. Translated: CASSPTRQGKNIQYF.